These T cell receptor beta chains were read from a single sample in a study of blood T cell repertoires in COVID-19. Method: immunoSEQ multiplex PCR; TCRdb's copy keeps in-frame clones and lacks some. This repertoire shows 25,000 to 30,000 clones, under 85% found once; its top ten account for almost 8%. Sequencing was performed on peripheral blood. The source is a woman aged 70 to 79 with active or convalescent COVID-19. CDR3s include the opening cysteine and the closing phenylalanine or tryptophan. The D gene is left open where the match is weak. The size entry is marked missing in some rows and otherwise reads once, few, many or a size class.

CDR3: CASSFKGTGFEQYF; length: 14; D: TRBD1; size: .; V: TRBV2; J: TRBJ2-7
CDR3: CASSVYGSSGANVLTF; length: 16; D: .; size: .; V: TRBV9; J: TRBJ2-6
CDR3: CAISEKGQGGGAEAFF; length: 16; D: .; size: once; V: TRBV10-3; J: TRBJ1-1
CDR3: CASSLGDRETYEQYF; length: 15; D: TRBD1; size: .; V: TRBV7-9; J: TRBJ2-7
CDR3: CASSRGGVDEQFF; length: 13; D: .; size: .; V: TRBV3-1/TRBV3-2; J: TRBJ2-1
CDR3: CASSIGGGQETQYF; length: 14; D: .; size: .; V: TRBV19; J: TRBJ2-5
CDR3: CASSAREAGSSDTQYF; length: 16; D: .; size: .; V: TRBV11-2; J: TRBJ2-3
CDR3: CASSQGAASGFFGNEQFF; length: 18; D: .; size: .; V: TRBV11-3; J: TRBJ2-1
CDR3: CASTVGRGYTF; length: 11; D: .; size: .; V: TRBV19; J: TRBJ1-2
CDR3: CASSQAFGAGNTDTQYF; length: 17; D: TRBD2; size: few; V: TRBV4-3; J: TRBJ2-3
CDR3: CASSLKGTYEQYF; length: 13; D: .; size: .; V: TRBV27; J: TRBJ2-7
CDR3: CASTHNRAGDRETQYF; length: 16; D: TRBD2; size: .; V: TRBV28; J: TRBJ2-5
CDR3: CAWSTDYGYTF; length: 11; D: .; size: .; V: TRBV30; J: TRBJ1-2
CDR3: CASSLGGFSEAFF; length: 13; D: .; size: .; V: TRBV12-3/TRBV12-4; J: TRBJ1-1
CDR3: CASSYDGRQPQHF; length: 13; D: .; size: .; V: TRBV6-5; J: TRBJ1-5
CDR3: CASSSPTAISNEKLFF; length: 16; D: .; size: .; V: TRBV6-6; J: TRBJ1-4
CDR3: CASSLGQGLETQYF; length: 14; D: .; size: .; V: TRBV7-6; J: TRBJ2-5
CDR3: CASSLWSHPLGYTF; length: 14; D: .; size: .; V: TRBV5-6; J: TRBJ1-2
CDR3: CSVAPQGKGYEQYF; length: 14; D: TRBD1; size: .; V: TRBV29-1; J: TRBJ2-7
CDR3: CASSLGSSGGLADTQYF; length: 17; D: TRBD2; size: .; V: TRBV5-1; J: TRBJ2-3